This T cell receptor beta chain originates from a study of patients and donors after allogeneic stem cell transplantation. TCRdb analysed the RT-PCR reads with MiXCR anew, one entry per CDR3 protein. Of some 87,000 distinct CDR3 sequences in the sample, roughly 50% were seen once. V was clipped by 5 bases and J by 5 bases; unmatched bases: 9. Germline-derived CDR1 and CDR2 are SGHKS and YYEKEE (reference sequence). The CDR3 length is 14 residues. The rearrangement uses TRBV5-5 and TRBJ1-2; 7 bases fit TRBD1. The sequencing input was blood, either unsorted or a sorted T cell fraction (not recorded which). The sequence came from a human donor who was either an allogeneic HSCT recipient or a stem cell or donor lymphocyte infusion donor (not recorded which). It is not recorded whose cells these are; they may come from a transplant donor. CDR3 in amino acids: CASSSGTVIYGYTF. The CDR3 DNA reads TGTGCCAGCAGTTCCGGGACAGTTATTTATGGCTACACCTTC.